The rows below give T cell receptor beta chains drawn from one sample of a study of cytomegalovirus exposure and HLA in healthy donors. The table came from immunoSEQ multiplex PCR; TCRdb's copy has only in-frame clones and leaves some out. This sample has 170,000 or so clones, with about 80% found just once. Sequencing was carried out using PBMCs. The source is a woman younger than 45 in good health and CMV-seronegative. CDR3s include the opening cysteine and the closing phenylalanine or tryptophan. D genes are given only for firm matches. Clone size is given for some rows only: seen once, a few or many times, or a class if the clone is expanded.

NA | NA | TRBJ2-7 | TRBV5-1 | CASSLGVRSLSYEQYF | TGCGCCAGCAGCTTGGGCGTCAGGTCTCTCTCCTACGAGCAGTACTTC
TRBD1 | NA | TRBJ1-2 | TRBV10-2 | CASGGRTGARLDGYTF | TGCGCCAGCGGTGGGAGAACAGGGGCCCGTTTGGATGGCTACACCTTC
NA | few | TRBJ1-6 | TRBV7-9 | CASSLPSQGFRSPLHF | TGTGCCAGCAGCTTACCATCTCAGGGGTTTCGTTCACCCCTCCACTTT
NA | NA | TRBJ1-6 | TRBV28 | CASSLFEVGVGSPLHF | TGTGCCAGCAGTTTATTTGAGGTAGGGGTTGGTTCACCCCTCCACTTT
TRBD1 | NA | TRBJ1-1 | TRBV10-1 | CASSGRDSGNTEAFF | TGCGCCAGCAGTGGGAGGGACAGCGGGAACACTGAAGCTTTCTTT
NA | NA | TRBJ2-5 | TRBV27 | CASGDGHAETQYF | TGTGCCAGCGGGGATGGACACGCAGAGACCCAGTACTTC
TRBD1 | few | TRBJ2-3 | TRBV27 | CASSFSGQGLTDTQYF | TGTGCCAGCAGTTTCTCGGGACAGGGACTCACAGATACGCAGTATTTT
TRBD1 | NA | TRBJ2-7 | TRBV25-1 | CASSDPGGVDEQYF | TGTGCCAGCAGTGATCCAGGGGGTGTCGACGAGCAGTACTTC
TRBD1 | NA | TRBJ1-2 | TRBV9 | CASSGNRGLYGYTF | TGTGCCAGCAGCGGAAACAGGGGGCTCTATGGCTACACCTTC
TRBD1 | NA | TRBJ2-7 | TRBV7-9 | CASSLRDRVNEQYF | TGTGCCAGCAGCCTCCGGGACAGGGTGAACGAGCAGTACTTC
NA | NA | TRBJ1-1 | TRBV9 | CASSPDSYMNTEAFF | TGTGCCAGCAGCCCGGACAGCTATATGAACACTGAAGCTTTCTTT
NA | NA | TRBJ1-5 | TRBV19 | CASSSQGPLSPQHF | TGTGCCAGTAGTAGCCAGGGGCCTTTATCGCCCCAGCATTTT
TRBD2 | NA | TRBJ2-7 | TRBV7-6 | CASSQGLAGGPFFEQYF | TGTGCCAGCAGCCAAGGACTAGCGGGAGGCCCCTTCTTCGAGCAGTACTTC
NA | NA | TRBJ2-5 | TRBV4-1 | CASSQERFAAGLEETQYF | TGCGCCAGCAGCCAAGAAAGGTTCGCGGCCGGCCTTGAGGAGACCCAGTACTTC
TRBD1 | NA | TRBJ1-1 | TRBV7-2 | CASSSGQGIDTEAFF | TGTGCCAGCAGCTCAGGACAGGGGATAGACACTGAAGCTTTCTTT
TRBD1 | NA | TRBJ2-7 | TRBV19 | CASRQGGGYEQYF | TGTGCCAGTAGACAGGGGGGCGGCTACGAGCAGTACTTC
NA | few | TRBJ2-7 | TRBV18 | CASSPEASEQYF | TGTGCCAGCTCACCAGAGGCATCCGAGCAGTACTTC
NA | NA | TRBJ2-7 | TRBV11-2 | CASSLVDLTYEQYF | TGTGCCAGCAGCCTAGTGGACTTAACCTACGAGCAGTACTTC
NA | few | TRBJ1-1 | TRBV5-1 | CASSLDGHKTEAFF | TGCGCCAGCAGCTTGGATGGACACAAAACTGAAGCTTTCTTT
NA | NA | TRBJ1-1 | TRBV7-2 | CASSLQEGTEAFF | TGTGCCAGCAGCTTACAGGAGGGCACTGAAGCTTTCTTT